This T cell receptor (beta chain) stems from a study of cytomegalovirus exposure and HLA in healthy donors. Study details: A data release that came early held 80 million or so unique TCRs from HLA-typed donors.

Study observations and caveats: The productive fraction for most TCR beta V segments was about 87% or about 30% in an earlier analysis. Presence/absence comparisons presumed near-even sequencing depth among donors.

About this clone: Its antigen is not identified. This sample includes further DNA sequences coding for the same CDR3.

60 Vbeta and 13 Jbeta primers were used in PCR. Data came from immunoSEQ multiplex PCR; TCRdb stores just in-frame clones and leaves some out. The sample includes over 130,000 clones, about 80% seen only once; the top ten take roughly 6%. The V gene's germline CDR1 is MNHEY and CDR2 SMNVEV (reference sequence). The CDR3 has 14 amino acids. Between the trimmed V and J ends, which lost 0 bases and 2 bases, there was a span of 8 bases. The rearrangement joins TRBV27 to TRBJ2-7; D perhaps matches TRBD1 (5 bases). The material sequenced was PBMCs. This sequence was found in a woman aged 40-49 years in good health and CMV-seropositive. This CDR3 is CASSLSGVTYEQYF. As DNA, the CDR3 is TGTGCCAGCAGTTTATCAGGGGTTACCTACGAGCAGTACTTC.